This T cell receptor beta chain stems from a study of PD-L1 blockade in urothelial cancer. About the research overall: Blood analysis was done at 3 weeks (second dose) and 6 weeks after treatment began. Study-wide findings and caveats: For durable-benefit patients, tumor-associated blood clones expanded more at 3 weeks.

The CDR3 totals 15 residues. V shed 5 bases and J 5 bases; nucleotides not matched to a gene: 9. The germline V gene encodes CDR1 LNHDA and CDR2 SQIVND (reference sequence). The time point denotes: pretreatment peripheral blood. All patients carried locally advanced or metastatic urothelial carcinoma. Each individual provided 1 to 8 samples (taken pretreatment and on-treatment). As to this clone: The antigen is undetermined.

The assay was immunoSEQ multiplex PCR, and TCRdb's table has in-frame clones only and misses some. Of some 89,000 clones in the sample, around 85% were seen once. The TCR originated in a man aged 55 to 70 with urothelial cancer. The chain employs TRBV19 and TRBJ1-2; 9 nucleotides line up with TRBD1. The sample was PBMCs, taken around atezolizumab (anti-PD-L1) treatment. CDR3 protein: CASSSRDRAIYGYTF. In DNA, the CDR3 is TGTGCCAGTAGTTCCCGGGACAGGGCCATATATGGCTACACCTTC.